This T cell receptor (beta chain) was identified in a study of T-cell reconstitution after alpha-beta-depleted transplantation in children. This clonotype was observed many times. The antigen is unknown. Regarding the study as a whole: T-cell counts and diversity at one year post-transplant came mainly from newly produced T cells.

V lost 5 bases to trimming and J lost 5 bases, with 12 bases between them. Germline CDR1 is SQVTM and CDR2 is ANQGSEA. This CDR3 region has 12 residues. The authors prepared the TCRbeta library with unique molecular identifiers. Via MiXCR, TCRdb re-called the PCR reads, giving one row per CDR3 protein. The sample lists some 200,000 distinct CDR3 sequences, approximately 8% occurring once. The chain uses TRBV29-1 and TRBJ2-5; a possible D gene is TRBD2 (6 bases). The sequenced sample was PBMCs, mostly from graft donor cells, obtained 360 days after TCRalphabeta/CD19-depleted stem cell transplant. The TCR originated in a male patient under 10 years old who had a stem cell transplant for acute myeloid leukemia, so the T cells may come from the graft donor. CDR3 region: CSVRRDEETQYF. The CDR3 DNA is TGCAGCGTTCGGCGGGATGAGGAGACCCAGTACTTC.